This T cell receptor beta chain was obtained from a study of T cells after yellow fever vaccination. Making TCR cDNA involved 5'RACE template switching, which added UMIs and a universal primer site. TCRdb reanalysed the 5' RACE reads using MiXCR and keeps one entry per CDR3 protein. The sample lists more than 200,000 distinct CDR3 sequences; around 3.5% were seen once. This CDR3 is 15 amino acids long. Germline V gives CDR1 SGHDT, CDR2 YYEEEE. Germline trimming cut 0 bases from V and 6 bases from J; bases unmatched to any gene: 8. Concerning this clonotype: Its cognate antigen is unknown.

Study observations and caveats: Most clones from primary vaccination were detected again post-booster (approximately 97% CD4, 88% CD8). In FACS-sorted repertoires, abundant clonotypes from the bulk population could appear as contaminants. Weaker, the secondary response had a peak occurring faster, on day 5 versus 15.

The source was PBMCs, collected 15 days after the yellow fever booster vaccination. The clonotype was recovered from a man younger than 30 who received the YFV17D yellow fever vaccine. This rearrangement joins TRBV5-6 to TRBJ2-7; 8 positions match TRBD1. Here the CDR3 DNA reads TGTGCCAGCAGCTTGGCTCCGGGACAGGTTATCGAGCAGTACTTC. Translation: CASSLAPGQVIEQYF.